Here is one TCR beta chain with its context. This sample is part of a study of blood T cell repertoires in COVID-19. Measured with immunoSEQ multiplex PCR; TCRdb has only the in-frame clones, and not every one. Among about 140,000 clones listed, approximately 84% were seen once. Input material: peripheral blood. The origin of this receptor is a human donor in a cohort sampled during active COVID-19.

The CDR3 coding sequence is TGTGCCAGTAGCAGGGTTTCTGGAAACACCATATATTTT. Residues: CASSRVSGNTIYF. This chain connects TRBV19 to TRBJ1-3, with D perhaps TRBD1 (5 bases). The CDR3 runs to 13 residues. The germline V and J ends were trimmed by 6 bases and 1 base, with 7 bases remaining between them. The germline V gene has CDR1 LNHDA and CDR2 SQIVND (reference sequence).